The present entry profiles one T cell receptor (beta chain) with its context. Its antigen is not identified. The repertoire was sequenced with immunoSEQ multiplex PCR; TCRdb's copy has only in-frame clones and lacks some. The profile shows roughly 56,000 clones, around 68% of them singletons. This sample was taken from a study of cytotoxic CD8 clonotypes in ibrutinib-treated CLL. Notes on the study in general: For progressing versus sustained-remission patients, sampling times were not the same. Treatment saw public clonotypes, which were uncommon, either contract or stay stable. Increased clonality at ibrutinib response gave way to a return toward baseline at progression.

The germline gives CDR1 LGHNA, CDR2 YSLEER. The CDR3 is 14 residues long. Trimming removed 6 bases from V and 0 bases from J, with 6 bases in between. The rearrangement joins TRBV4-3 to TRBJ2-6; D not certain. This TCR derives from a human donor with chronic lymphocytic leukemia. The source was PBMCs, collected after 12 months of ibrutinib treatment. CDR3 bases: TGCGCCAGCAGAAAAGACTCTGGGGCCAACGTCCTGACTTTC. Protein sequence: CASRKDSGANVLTF.